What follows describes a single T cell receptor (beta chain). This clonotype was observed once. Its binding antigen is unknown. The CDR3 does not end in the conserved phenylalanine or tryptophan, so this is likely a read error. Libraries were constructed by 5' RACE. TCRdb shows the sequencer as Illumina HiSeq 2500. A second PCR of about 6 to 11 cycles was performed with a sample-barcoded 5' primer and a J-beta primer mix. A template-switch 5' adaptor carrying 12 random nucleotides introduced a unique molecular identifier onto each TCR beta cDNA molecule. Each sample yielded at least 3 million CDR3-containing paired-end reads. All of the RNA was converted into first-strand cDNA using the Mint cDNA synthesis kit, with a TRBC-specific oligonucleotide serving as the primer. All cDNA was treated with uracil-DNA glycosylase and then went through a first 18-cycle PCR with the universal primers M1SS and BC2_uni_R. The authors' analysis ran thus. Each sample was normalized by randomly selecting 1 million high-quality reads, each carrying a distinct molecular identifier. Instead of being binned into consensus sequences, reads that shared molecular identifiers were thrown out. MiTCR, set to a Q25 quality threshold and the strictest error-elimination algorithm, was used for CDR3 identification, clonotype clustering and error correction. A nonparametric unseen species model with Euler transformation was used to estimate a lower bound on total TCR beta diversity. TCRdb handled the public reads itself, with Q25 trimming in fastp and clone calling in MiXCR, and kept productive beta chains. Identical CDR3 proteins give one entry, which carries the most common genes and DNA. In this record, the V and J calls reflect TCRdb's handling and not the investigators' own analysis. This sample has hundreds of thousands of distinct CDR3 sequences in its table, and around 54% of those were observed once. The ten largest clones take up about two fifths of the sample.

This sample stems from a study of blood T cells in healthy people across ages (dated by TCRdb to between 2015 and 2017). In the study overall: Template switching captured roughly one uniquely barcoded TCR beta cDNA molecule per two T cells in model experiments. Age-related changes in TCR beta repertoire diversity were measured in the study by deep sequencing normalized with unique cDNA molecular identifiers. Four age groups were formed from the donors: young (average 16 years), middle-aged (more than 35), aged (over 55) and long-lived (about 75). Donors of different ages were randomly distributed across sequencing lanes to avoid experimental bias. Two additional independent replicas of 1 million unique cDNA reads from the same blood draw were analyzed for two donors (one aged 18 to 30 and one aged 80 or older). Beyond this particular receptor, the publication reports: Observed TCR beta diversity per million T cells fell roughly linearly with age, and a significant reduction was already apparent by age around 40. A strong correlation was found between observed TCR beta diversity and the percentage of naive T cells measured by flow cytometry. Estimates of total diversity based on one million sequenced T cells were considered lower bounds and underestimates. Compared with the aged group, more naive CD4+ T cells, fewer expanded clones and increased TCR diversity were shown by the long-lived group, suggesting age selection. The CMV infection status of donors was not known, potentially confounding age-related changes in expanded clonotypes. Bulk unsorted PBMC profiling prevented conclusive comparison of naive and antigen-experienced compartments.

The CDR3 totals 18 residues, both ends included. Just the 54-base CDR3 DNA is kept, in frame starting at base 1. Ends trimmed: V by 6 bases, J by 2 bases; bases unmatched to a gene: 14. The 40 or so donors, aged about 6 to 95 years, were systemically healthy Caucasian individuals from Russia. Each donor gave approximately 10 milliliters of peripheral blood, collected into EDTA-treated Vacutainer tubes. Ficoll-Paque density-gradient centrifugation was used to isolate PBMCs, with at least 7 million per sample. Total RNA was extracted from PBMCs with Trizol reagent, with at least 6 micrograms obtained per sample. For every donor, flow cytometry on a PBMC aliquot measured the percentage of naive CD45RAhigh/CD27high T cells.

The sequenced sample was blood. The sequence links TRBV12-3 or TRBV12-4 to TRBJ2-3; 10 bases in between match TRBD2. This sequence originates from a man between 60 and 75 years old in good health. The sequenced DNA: TGTGCCAGCAGCCTTGGGGTTCCTAGCGGGGGATACACAGATACGCAGTATTCT. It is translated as CASSLGVPSGGYTDTQYS.